This T cell receptor (beta chain) derives from a study of blood T cells in healthy people across ages. Study as a whole: T cells yielded about one barcoded beta molecule per two cells through template switching.

The use of a sample-barcoded 5' primer and a J-beta primer mix characterized a second PCR of roughly 6 to 11 cycles. TCRdb processed the 5' RACE reads anew with MiXCR; each CDR3 protein has one entry. The sample holds some 1.1 million distinct CDR3 sequences, more than 30% seen once. Germline CDR1 and CDR2: LGHDT and YNNKEL (reference sequence). V lost 1 base, J lost 10 bases, and 8 bases lay in between. The CDR3 totals 11 residues. This clonotype came up a few times. The V and J genes are TRBV3-1 and TRBJ2-7; D is uncertain. The clonotype was recovered from a man between 18 and 29 years old in good health. Sequencing was done on a sample of blood. The CDR3 reads CASSQGPAQYF. The CDR3 DNA sequence: TGTGCCAGCAGCCAAGGCCCTGCCCAGTACTTC.